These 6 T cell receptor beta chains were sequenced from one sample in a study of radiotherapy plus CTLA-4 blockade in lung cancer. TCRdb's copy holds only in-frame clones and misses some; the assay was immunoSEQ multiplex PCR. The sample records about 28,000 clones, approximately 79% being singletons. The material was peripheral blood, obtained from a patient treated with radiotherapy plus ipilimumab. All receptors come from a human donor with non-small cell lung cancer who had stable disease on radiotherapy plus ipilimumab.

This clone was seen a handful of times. CDR3 sequence reads: CASSPRTVRDTQYF. DNA for the CDR3: TGTGCCAGCTCACCACGGACAGTAAGAGATACGCAGTATTTT. The chain is built from TRBV18 and TRBJ2-3; D may be TRBD1 (6 bases). From germline, CDR1 is KGHSH and CDR2 LQKENI. Trimming cost V 1 base and J 5 bases, with 10 bases left between them. This CDR3 contains 14 residues.

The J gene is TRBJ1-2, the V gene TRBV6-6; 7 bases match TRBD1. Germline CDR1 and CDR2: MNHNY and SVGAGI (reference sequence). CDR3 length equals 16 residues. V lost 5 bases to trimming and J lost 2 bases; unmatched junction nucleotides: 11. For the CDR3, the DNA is TGTGCCAGCAGTACCCGACAGGGTACGAAAAACTATGGCTACACCTTC. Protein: CASSTRQGTKNYGYTF.

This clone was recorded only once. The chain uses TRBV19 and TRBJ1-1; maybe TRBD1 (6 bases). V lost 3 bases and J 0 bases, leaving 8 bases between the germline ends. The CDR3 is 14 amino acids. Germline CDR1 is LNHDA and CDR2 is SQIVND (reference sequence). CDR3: CASSIRGMNTEAFF. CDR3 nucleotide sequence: TGTGCCAGTAGTATCAGGGGAATGAACACTGAAGCTTTCTTT.

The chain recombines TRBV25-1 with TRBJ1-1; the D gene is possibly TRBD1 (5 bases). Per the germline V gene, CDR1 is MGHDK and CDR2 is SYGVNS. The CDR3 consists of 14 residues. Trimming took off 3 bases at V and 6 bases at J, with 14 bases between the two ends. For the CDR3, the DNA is TGTGCCAGCAGTGACCCCTGGGACTTATCTGAAGCTTTCTTT. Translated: CASSDPWDLSEAFF. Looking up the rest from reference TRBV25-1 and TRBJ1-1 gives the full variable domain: EADIYQTPRYLVIGTGKKITLECSQTMGHDKMYWYQQDPGMELHLIHYSYGVNSTEKGDLSSESTVSRIRTEHFPLTLESARPSHTSQYLCASSDPWDLSEAFFGQGTRLTVV.

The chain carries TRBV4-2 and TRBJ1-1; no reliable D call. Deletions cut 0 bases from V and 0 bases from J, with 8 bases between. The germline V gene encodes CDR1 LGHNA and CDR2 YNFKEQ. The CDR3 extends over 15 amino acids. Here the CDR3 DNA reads TGTGCCAGCAGCCAAGATAACAGCGTGAACACTGAAGCTTTCTTT. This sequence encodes CASSQDNSVNTEAFF.

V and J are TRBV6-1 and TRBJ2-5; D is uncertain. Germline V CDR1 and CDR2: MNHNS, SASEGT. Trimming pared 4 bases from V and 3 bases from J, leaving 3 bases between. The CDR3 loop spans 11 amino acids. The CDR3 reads CASSAKETQYF. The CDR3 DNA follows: TGTGCCAGCAGTGCTAAAGAGACCCAGTACTTC.